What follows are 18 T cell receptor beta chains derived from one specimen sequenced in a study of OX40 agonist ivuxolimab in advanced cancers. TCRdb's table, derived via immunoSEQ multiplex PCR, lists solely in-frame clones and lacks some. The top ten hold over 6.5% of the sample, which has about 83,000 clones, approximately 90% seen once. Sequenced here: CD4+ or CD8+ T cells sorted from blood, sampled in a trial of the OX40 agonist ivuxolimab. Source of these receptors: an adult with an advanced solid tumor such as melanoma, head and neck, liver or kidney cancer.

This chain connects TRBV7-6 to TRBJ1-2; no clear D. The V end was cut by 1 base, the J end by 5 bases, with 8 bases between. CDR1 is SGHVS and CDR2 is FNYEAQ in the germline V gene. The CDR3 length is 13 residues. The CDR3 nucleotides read TGTGCCAGCAGCTTAGATCCGGGGTATGGCTACACCTTC. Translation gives CASSLDPGYGYTF. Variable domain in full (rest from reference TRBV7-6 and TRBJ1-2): GAGVSQSPRYKVTKRGQDVALRCDPISGHVSLYWYRQALGQGPEFLTYFNYEAQQDKSGLPNDRFSAERPEGSISTLTIQRTEQRDSAMYRCASSLDPGYGYTFGSGTRLTVV.

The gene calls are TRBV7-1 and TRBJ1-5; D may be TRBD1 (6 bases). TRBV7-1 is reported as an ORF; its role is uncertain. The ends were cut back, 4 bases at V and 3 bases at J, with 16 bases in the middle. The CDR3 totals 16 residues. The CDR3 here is CASSLEGGSINQPQHF. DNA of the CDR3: TGTGCCAGCAGCTTAGAAGGGGGGAGCATCAATCAGCCCCAGCATTTT.

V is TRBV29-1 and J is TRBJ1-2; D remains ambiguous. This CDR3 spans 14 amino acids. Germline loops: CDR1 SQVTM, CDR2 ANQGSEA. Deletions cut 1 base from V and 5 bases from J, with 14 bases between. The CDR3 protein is CSVEARTTYYGYTF. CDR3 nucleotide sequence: TGCAGCGTTGAAGCCAGAACAACCTATTATGGCTACACCTTC.

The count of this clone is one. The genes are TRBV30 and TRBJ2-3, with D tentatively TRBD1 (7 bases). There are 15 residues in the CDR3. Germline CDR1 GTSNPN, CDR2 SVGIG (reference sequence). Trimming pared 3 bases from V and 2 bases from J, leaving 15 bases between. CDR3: CAWRAGGPSTDTQYF. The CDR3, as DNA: TGTGCCTGGAGAGCAGGGGGGCCTTCCACAGATACGCAGTATTTT.

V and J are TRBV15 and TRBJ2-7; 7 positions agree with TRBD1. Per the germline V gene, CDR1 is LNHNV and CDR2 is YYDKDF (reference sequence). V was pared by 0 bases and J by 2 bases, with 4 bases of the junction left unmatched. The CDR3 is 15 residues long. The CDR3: CATSRDRGTAYEQYF. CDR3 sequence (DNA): TGTGCCACCAGCAGAGATCGTGGGACAGCCTACGAGCAGTACTTC.

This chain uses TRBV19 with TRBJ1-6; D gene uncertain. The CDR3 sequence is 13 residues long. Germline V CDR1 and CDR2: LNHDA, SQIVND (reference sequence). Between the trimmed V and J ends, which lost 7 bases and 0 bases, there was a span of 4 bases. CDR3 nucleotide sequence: TGTGCCAGTACGTACTCCTATAATTCACCCCTCCACTTT. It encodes CASTYSYNSPLHF.

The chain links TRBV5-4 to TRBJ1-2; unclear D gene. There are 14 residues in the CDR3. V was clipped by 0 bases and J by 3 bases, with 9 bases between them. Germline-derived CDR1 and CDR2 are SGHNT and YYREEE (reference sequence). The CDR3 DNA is TGTGCCAGCAGCTTGGCCGGCGCCCACTATGGCTACACCTTC. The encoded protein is CASSLAGAHYGYTF.

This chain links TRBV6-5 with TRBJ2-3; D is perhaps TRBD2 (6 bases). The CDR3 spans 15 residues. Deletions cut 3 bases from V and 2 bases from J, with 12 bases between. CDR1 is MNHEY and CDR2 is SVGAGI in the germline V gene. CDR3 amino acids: CASSYHAGPTDTQYF. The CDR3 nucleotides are TGTGCCAGCAGTTATCACGCGGGGCCCACAGATACGCAGTATTTT.

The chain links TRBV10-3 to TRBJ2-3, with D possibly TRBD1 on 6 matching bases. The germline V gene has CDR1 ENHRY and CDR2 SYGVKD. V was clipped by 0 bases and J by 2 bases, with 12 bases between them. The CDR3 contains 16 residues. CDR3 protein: CAISESGRGHTDTQYF. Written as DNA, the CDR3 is TGTGCCATCAGTGAGTCAGGCAGGGGCCACACAGATACGCAGTATTTT.

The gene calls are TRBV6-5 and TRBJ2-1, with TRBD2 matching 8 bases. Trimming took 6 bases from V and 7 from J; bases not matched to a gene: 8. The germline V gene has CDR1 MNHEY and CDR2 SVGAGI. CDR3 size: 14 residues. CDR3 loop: CASSPGGASNEQFF. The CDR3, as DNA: TGTGCCAGCAGCCCCGGGGGGGCCAGTAATGAGCAGTTCTTC.

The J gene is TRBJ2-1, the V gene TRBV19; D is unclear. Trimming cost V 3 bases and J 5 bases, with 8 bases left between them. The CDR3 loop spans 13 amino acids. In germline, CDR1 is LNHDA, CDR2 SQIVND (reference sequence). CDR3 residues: CASSIHFNNEQFF. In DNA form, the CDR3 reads TGTGCCAGTAGTATTCACTTTAACAATGAGCAGTTCTTC.

As DNA, the CDR3 is TGTGCCAGCAGAACATCCGGGACCCAAGAGACCCAGTACTTC. Its protein is CASRTSGTQETQYF. This chain joins TRBV27 and TRBJ2-5; D is perhaps TRBD1 or TRBD2 (5 bases each). This CDR3 region has 14 residues. V lost 6 bases, J lost 1 base, and 12 bases lay in between. CDR1 MNHEY and CDR2 SMNVEV come from the germline V gene (reference sequence).

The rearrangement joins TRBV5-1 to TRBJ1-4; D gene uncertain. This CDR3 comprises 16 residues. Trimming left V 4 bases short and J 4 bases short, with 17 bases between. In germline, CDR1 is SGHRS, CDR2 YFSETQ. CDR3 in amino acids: CASSPLAEGSNEKLFF. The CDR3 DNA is TGCGCCAGCAGCCCGTTGGCAGAAGGAAGTAATGAAAAACTGTTTTTT. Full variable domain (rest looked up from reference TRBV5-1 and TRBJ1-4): KAGVTQTPRYLIKTRGQQVTLSCSPISGHRSVSWYQQTPGQGLQFLFEYFSETQRNKGNFPGRFSGRQFSNSRSEMNVSTLELGDSALYLCASSPLAEGSNEKLFFGSGTQLSVL.

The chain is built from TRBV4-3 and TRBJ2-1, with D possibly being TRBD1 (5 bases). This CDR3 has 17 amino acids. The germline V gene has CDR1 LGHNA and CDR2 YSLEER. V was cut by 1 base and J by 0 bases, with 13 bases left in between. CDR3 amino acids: CASSQAWGPSSYNEQFF. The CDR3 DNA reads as TGCGCCAGCAGCCAAGCTTGGGGCCCCAGCTCCTACAATGAGCAGTTCTTC.

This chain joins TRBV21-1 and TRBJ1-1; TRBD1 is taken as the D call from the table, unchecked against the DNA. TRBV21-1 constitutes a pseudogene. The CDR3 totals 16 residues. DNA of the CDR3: TGTGCCAGCAGCAAAGAGGCAGGGGGTGTCGACACTGAAGCTTTCTTT. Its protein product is CASSKEAGGVDTEAFF.

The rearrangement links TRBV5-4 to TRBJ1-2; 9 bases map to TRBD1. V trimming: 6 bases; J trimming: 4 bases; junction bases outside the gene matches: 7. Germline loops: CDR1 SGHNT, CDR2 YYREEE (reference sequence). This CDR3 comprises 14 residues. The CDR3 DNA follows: TGTGCCAGCACTCCGGACAGGGGTCTCTATGGCTACACCTTC. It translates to CASTPDRGLYGYTF.

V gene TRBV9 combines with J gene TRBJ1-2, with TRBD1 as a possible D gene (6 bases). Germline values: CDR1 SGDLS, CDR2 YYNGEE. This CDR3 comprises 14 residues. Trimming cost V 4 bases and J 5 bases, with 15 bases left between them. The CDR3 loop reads CASSPSGAGYGYTF. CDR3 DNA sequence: TGTGCCAGCAGCCCATCGGGGGCGGGATATGGCTACACCTTC.

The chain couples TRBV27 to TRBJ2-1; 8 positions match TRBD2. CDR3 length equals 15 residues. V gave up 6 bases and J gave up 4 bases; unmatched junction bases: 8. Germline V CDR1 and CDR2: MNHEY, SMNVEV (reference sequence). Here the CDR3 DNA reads TGTGCCAGCAGACCAAGCGGGGGAGGTTACAATGAGCAGTTCTTC. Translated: CASRPSGGGYNEQFF.